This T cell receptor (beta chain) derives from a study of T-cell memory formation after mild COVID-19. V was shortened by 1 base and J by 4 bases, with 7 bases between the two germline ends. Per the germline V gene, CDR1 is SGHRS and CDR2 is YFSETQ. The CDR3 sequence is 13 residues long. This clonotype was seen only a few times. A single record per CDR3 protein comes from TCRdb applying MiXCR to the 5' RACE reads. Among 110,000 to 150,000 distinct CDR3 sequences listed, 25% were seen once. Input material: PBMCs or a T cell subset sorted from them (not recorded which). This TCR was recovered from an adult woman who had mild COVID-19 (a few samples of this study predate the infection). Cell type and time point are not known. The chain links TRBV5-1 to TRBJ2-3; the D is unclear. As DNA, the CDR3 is TGCGCCAGCAGCTTGTTTGGCCCAGATACGCAGTATTTT. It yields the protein CASSLFGPDTQYF.